A selection of T cell receptor beta chains follows, all from one sample in a study of response to subunit inactivated influenza vaccine. TCRdb re-called the RT-PCR reads with MiXCR, one entry per CDR3 protein. There are over 800,000 distinct CDR3 sequences in the sample; approximately 21% occur only once, and about 10% lies in the top ten. The material was PBMCs from blood, obtained roughly 5 days after vaccination. Every receptor here comes from a man aged 45-65 years who received an inactivated influenza vaccine. The CDR3 runs from the conserved cysteine through the conserved F or W.

V | CDR3
TRBV27 | CATTGTGNSPLHF
TRBV20-1 | CSARSPGQSTDTQYF
TRBV29-1 | CSVYSGTGVTEAFF
TRBV18 | CASSPTQQAHYEQYF
TRBV19 | CATRDTLHTQYF
TRBV7-6 | CASSLVVASGGNNEQFF
TRBV5-1 | CASSLPGGRETQYF
TRBV7-9 | CASSNGVNHEQFF
TRBV24-1 | CATSDFPGGGYNEQFF
TRBV12-3/TRBV12-4 | CASSPRTDNEQFF
TRBV20-1 | CSAIRPGARNEKLFF
TRBV29-1 | CSVVGLAGGAYNEQLF
TRBV4-2 | CASSQDSGNGELFF
TRBV2 | CASSVLGGRYNEQFF
TRBV20-1 | CSARGRVRGEQFF
TRBV4-3 | CASSRSTLTGELFF
TRBV29-1 | CSVVVSETQYF
TRBV20-1 | CSAPRGTSSYNEQFF
TRBV7-2 | CASSLSGVDTEAFF
TRBV2 | CASSEVFDGEQYF
TRBV4-3 | CASRRDRGTNEQFF
TRBV27 | CAAGGQGVGDTQYF